What follows are 21 T cell receptor beta chains derived from one specimen sequenced in a study of blood T cell repertoires in COVID-19. Method: immunoSEQ multiplex PCR; TCRdb's copy keeps in-frame clones and lacks some. The profile covers 150,000 to 200,000 clones, with about four fifths appearing a single time and under 8.5% taken by the ten largest. Sequencing input: peripheral blood. Receptors originate from a human donor in a cohort sampled during active COVID-19.

The count of this clone is one. This chain joins TRBV10-3 and TRBJ2-7; a possible D gene is TRBD1 (5 bases). Trimming took off 2 bases at V and 2 bases at J, with 25 bases between the two ends. The CDR3 runs to 19 residues. CDR1 ENHRY and CDR2 SYGVKD come from the germline V gene. In DNA form, the CDR3 reads TGTGCCATCAGTGAGCCGTTCTATCTCCAGGGCGTATTTACCTACGAGCAGTACTTC. This codes for CAISEPFYLQGVFTYEQYF.

The chain has TRBV7-2 and TRBJ2-3; D may be TRBD1 (5 bases). Trimming took 1 base from V and 4 from J, leaving 9 bases between them. The CDR3 is 14 amino acids. Germline V gene data show CDR1 as SGHTA and CDR2 as FQGNSA. The CDR3 spells CASSLVRESDTQYF. Here the CDR3 DNA reads TGTGCCAGCAGCTTAGTCAGGGAATCAGATACGCAGTATTTT.

V usage is TRBV2 and J usage is TRBJ2-3, with D possibly matching TRBD2 (6 bases). CDR1 and CDR2 from the germline V gene are SNHLY and FYNNEI. CDR3 length: 17 amino acids. V lost 8 bases to trimming and J lost 3 bases, with 24 bases between them. CDR3 sequence reads: CASGFGSGTGVTDTQYF. CDR3 bases: TGTGCCAGCGGGTTCGGGAGCGGAACCGGGGTAACAGATACGCAGTATTTT.

The chain carries TRBV12-3 or TRBV12-4 and TRBJ2-7, with D perhaps matching TRBD1 (6 bases). V was clipped by 5 bases and J by 10 bases, with 15 bases between them. There are 12 residues in the CDR3. Written as DNA, the CDR3 is TGTGCCAGCAGTGAAACCGCAGGGGATCAGTACTTC. Encoded protein: CASSETAGDQYF.

The rearrangement uses TRBV5-6 and TRBJ2-7, with D possibly being TRBD1 (6 bases). CDR1 is SGHDT and CDR2 is YYEEEE in the germline V gene. CDR3 length: 14 residues. Trimming took 2 bases from V and 4 from J, leaving 13 bases between them. CDR3 sequence reads: CASSFGSGVYEQYF. CDR3 nucleotide sequence: TGTGCCAGCAGCTTTGGCTCAGGGGTATACGAGCAGTACTTC.

The rearrangement joins TRBV7-9 to TRBJ1-2, with 9 bases lining up with TRBD1. The CDR3 covers 15 residues. J lost 4 bases, V lost 5 bases, and 8 bases had no gene match. Looked up from germline, CDR1 is SEHNR and CDR2 is FQNEAQ (reference sequence). CDR3 bases: TGTGCCAGCAGCCCTTGGACAGGGGAGGGCTATGGCTACACCTTC. Its protein product is CASSPWTGEGYGYTF.

This chain connects TRBV6-1 to TRBJ2-7; perhaps TRBD1 as D (6 bases). V shed 0 bases and J shed 2 bases, with 11 bases lying between them. The germline CDR1 and CDR2 sequences are MNHNS and SASEGT. The CDR3 sequence is 15 residues long. CDR3 nucleotide sequence: TGTGCCAGCAGTGAAGCCGGACAGCGAGCCTACGAGCAGTACTTC. Residues: CASSEAGQRAYEQYF.

This clone showed up just a few times. The sample holds other DNA sequences that translate to the same CDR3. The chain couples TRBV4-1 to TRBJ1-5; 7 bases fit TRBD1. In germline, CDR1 is MGHRA, CDR2 YSYEKL. This CDR3 is 15 amino acids long. V dropped 6 bases and J dropped 4; count of bases not matched to a gene: 9. CDR3 sequence (DNA): TGCGCCAGCAGACCTGACAGGGTAAGTAATCAGCCCCAGCATTTT. The encoded protein is CASRPDRVSNQPQHF.

The chain couples TRBV4-2 to TRBJ2-1, with TRBD2 matching over 12 bases. The V segment lost 3 bases and the J segment 4 bases; nucleotides outside the gene matches: 4. The CDR3 length is 16 residues. Germline CDR1 and CDR2: LGHNA and YNFKEQ. This CDR3 is CASSQSSGGEYNEQFF. The DNA of the CDR3 is TGTGCCAGCAGCCAGTCTAGCGGGGGGGAGTACAATGAGCAGTTCTTC.

The gene calls are TRBV27 and TRBJ2-7; a possible D gene is TRBD1 (6 bases). Trimming stripped 0 bases from V and 2 bases from J, with 14 bases between. CDR1 and CDR2 (germline): MNHEY, SMNVEV (reference sequence). The CDR3 is 16 residues long. In DNA, the CDR3 is TGTGCCAGCAGTTTATCGTCCGTGCGACAGGCCTACGAGCAGTACTTC. This translates into CASSLSSVRQAYEQYF.

This clone was seen more than once but under ten times. The chain has TRBV19 and TRBJ1-5; TRBD1 is a possible D gene (6 bases). The CDR3 sequence is 15 residues long. V was trimmed by 2 bases and J by 4 bases, leaving 12 bases between them. Germline-derived CDR1 and CDR2 are LNHDA and SQIVND (reference sequence). The CDR3 loop reads CASSIPDSNNQPQHF. CDR3 coding DNA: TGTGCCAGTAGTATACCGGACAGCAATAATCAGCCCCAGCATTTT.

The chain joins TRBV2 to TRBJ1-4, with D tentatively TRBD1 (6 bases). The CDR3 loop spans 14 amino acids. CDR1 SNHLY and CDR2 FYNNEI come from the germline V gene. V lost 7 bases and J lost 7, with 16 bases in between. CDR3 DNA: TGTGCCAGCAACAGAGGGGGGGGCTCTGAAAAACTGTTTTTT. It encodes CASNRGGGSEKLFF.

V and J are TRBV7-2 and TRBJ1-4; D unresolved. This CDR3 contains 14 residues. Germline lookup yields CDR1 SGHTA and CDR2 FQGNSA. V shed 2 bases and J shed 2 bases, with 6 bases lying between them. The CDR3 DNA is TGTGCCAGCAGCTTACAACAGACTAATGAAAAACTGTTTTTT. Its translation: CASSLQQTNEKLFF. The whole variable domain, filled in from reference TRBV7-2 and TRBJ1-4, reads GAGVSQSPSNKVTEKGKDVELRCDPISGHTALYWYRQSLGQGLEFLIYFQGNSAPDKSGLPSDRFSAERTGGSVSTLTIQRTQQEDSAVYLCASSLQQTNEKLFFGSGTQLSVL.

This chain joins TRBV18 and TRBJ2-5; D is uncertain. The CDR3 sequence is 13 residues long. Trimming took 3 bases from V and 2 from J, leaving 7 bases between them. CDR1 is KGHSH and CDR2 is LQKENI in the germline V gene. In nucleotides, the CDR3 is TGTGCCAGCTCACCCCAGGTTCAAGAGACCCAGTACTTC. Translating gives CASSPQVQETQYF. The whole variable domain, filled in from reference TRBV18 and TRBJ2-5, reads NAGVMQNPRHLVRRRGQEARLRCSPMKGHSHVYWYRQLPEEGLKFMVYLQKENIIDESGMPKERFSAEFPKEGPSILRIQQVVRGDSAAYFCASSPQVQETQYFGPGTRLLVL.

This chain joins TRBV15 and TRBJ1-2; 7 bases fit TRBD1. The germline CDR1 and CDR2 sequences are LNHNV and YYDKDF (reference sequence). J lost 1 base, V lost 6 bases, and 5 bases had no gene match. The CDR3 is 14 amino acids. CDR3 in amino acids: CATSHQGVNYGYTF. Written as DNA, the CDR3 is TGTGCCACCAGTCACCAGGGGGTTAACTATGGCTACACCTTC.

The rearrangement uses TRBV9 and TRBJ1-2; TRBD1 matches at 9 bases. V trimming: 3 bases; J trimming: 5 bases; junction bases outside the gene matches: 14. This CDR3 is built from 17 residues. From germline, CDR1 is SGDLS and CDR2 YYNGEE. CDR3 DNA sequence: TGTGCCAGCAGCGAGGCCCTCACAGGGGGCGGGCGATATGGCTACACCTTC. As protein: CASSEALTGGGRYGYTF. Complete variable domain (other parts from reference TRBV9 and TRBJ1-2): DSGVTQTPKHLITATGQRVTLRCSPRSGDLSVYWYQQSLDQGLQFLIQYYNGEERAKGNILERFSAQQFPDLHSELNLSSLELGDSALYFCASSEALTGGGRYGYTFGSGTRLTVV.

The chain couples TRBV2 to TRBJ1-4; 7 bases line up with TRBD1. CDR1 is SNHLY and CDR2 is FYNNEI in the germline V gene. V lost 6 bases, J lost 4 bases, and 8 bases stayed unmatched. CDR3 length: 15 amino acids. CDR3 amino acids: CASSERTGDNEKLFF. The DNA for the CDR3 is TGTGCCAGCAGCGAGCGGACAGGAGATAATGAAAAACTGTTTTTT.

About this clone itself: Germline is not matched at one junction end, which may reflect a read error. The rearrangement links TRBV15 to TRBJ1-4; TRBD1 might be the D (6 bases). CDR1 LNHNV and CDR2 YYDKDF come from the germline V gene (reference sequence). The CDR3 runs 11 residues. The CDR3 here is CATSRGQVHLF. The CDR3 coding sequence is TGTGCCACCAGCAGAGGACAGGTCCACCTTTTT.

V usage is TRBV15 and J usage is TRBJ2-2, with TRBD2 matching over 9 bases. Germline-derived CDR1 and CDR2 are LNHNV and YYDKDF (reference sequence). With 6 bases clipped from V and 4 bases from J, the junction kept 9 bases outside the gene matches. The CDR3 is 16 residues long. DNA for the CDR3: TGTGCCACCAGAGCAACGGCGGGGGGGCTCACCGGGGAGCTGTTTTTT. Protein sequence: CATRATAGGLTGELFF.

The chain links TRBV11-2 to TRBJ1-3; D is unresolved. Germline loops: CDR1 SGHAT, CDR2 FQNNGV. Trimming removed 1 base at V and 0 bases at J, with 16 bases between. CDR3 size: 18 residues. The CDR3 DNA follows: TGTGCCAGCAGCTTAGTTCTCGGCGGCGAGTTCTCTGGAAACACCATATATTTT. Translating it yields CASSLVLGGEFSGNTIYF.

The chain uses TRBV29-1 and TRBJ1-1; D ambiguous. V lost 8 bases and J lost 0, with 13 bases in between. Germline V gene lookup returns CDR1 SQVTM and CDR2 ANQGSEA. The CDR3 runs 13 residues. The CDR3 DNA reads as TGCAGCTCAAAGCGGGCCGTGAACACTGAAGCTTTCTTT. It translates to CSSKRAVNTEAFF. Together with reference TRBV29-1 and TRBJ1-1, the CDR3 gives the full variable domain: SAVISQKPSRDICQRGTSLTIQCQVDSQVTMMFWYRQQPGQSLTLIATANQGSEATYESGFVIDKFPISRPNLTFSTLTVSNMSPEDSSIYLCSSKRAVNTEAFFGQGTRLTVV.